This T cell receptor (beta chain) stems from a study of OX40 agonist ivuxolimab in advanced cancers. The study's findings and limits: CD8+ T cells (on average) carried more expanded clones than CD4+ T cells. Still undetermined is the antigen specificity of the expanded peripheral T cells.

Produced via immunoSEQ multiplex PCR; TCRdb's table is partial and in-frame only. The sample consists of about 44,000 clones, around 80% of them appearing once. V lost 1 base and J lost 3, with 13 bases in between. Germline lookup yields CDR1 MGHRA and CDR2 YSYEKL. There are 15 residues in the CDR3. A note on this clone: Antigen specificity is unknown.

This chain links TRBV4-1 with TRBJ2-7; D perhaps matches TRBD2 (6 bases). This clonotype was obtained from an adult with an advanced solid tumor such as melanoma, head and neck, liver or kidney cancer. Specimen: CD4+ or CD8+ T cells sorted from blood, collected in a trial of the OX40 agonist ivuxolimab. CDR3 nucleotides: TGCGCCAGCAGCCAAGGGTCTAGCGTATTCTACGAGCAGTACTTC. It specifies CASSQGSSVFYEQYF.